The clone carrying this T cell receptor beta chain was found a few times. Its specificity is unknown. This sample stems from a study of CD8+ T cells in alopecia areata. Study outcomes and limitations: Clonality exceeded that of normal scalp in lesional scalp, most notably in alopecia totalis/universalis.

Per the germline V gene, CDR1 is MNHEY and CDR2 is SVGAGI. The V end lost 6 bases, the J end lost 0 bases, and 14 bases lay between the germline ends. The CDR3 runs 15 residues. Following extraction, RNA underwent reverse transcription to cDNA, which served as the sequencing template. Clones were sequenced by immunoSEQ multiplex PCR, and TCRdb holds only the in-frame ones, with some missing. The sample consists of 110,000 to 150,000 clones, around 50% of them appearing once. The source was CD4+ T cells sorted from blood, collected at week 0. This receptor was identified in a human donor with alopecia areata. This chain uses TRBV6-5 with TRBJ1-1, with D uncertain. The CDR3 loop is CASSAVNYMNTEAFF. The CDR3 DNA reads TGTGCCAGCAGCGCCGTAAACTACATGAACACTGAAGCTTTCTTT.